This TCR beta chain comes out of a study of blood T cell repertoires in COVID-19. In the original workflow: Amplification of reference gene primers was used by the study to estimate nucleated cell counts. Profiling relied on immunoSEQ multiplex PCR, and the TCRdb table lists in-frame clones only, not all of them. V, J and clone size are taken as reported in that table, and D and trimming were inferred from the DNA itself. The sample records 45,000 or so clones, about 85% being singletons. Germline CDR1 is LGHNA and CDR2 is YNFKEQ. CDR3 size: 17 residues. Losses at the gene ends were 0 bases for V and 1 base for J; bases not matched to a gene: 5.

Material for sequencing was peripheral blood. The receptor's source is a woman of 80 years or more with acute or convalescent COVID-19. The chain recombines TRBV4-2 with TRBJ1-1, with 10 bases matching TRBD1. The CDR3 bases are TGTGCCAGCAGCCAAGAGGACAGGGGGGGACGGAACACTGAAGCTTTCTTT. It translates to CASSQEDRGGRNTEAFF.